The 23 T cell receptor beta chains given below trace back to one sample, sequenced in a study of regulatory T cells in long-lasting Graves disease. HTBI primers from iRepertoire and Arm-PCR of CDR3 regions yielded the TCR beta libraries. From the multiplex PCR reads, TCRdb called clonotypes with MiXCR, one entry per CDR3 protein. The sample has a few hundred thousand distinct CDR3 sequences, approximately 15% seen once. Time point defined: newly diagnosed GD, antithyroid drugs for less than 3 months. The TCR library used RNA extracted from PBMCs. The same sample was also studied in work on T cells in Graves' hyperthyroidism and ophthalmopathy.

The sample was peripheral blood mononuclear cells (PBMCs), taken at new diagnosis, from a patient treated with antithyroid drugs. The receptors shown here come from a man between 35 and 55 years old with Graves disease.

V usage is TRBV4-1 and J usage is TRBJ2-5; 7 bases are shared with TRBD1. This CDR3 has 14 residues. V was pared by 4 bases and J by 2 bases, with 4 bases of the junction left unmatched. CDR1 is MGHRA, CDR2 YSYEKL, per germline. Here the CDR3 reads CASSLRTGQETQYF. For the CDR3, the DNA is TGCGCCAGCAGCCTCAGGACAGGTCAAGAGACCCAGTACTTC.

The table lists this clonotype with a few counts. The chain uses TRBV7-9 and TRBJ2-1; D may be TRBD2 (5 bases). The V end was cut by 4 bases, the J end by 9 bases, with 10 bases between. CDR1 is SEHNR and CDR2 is FQNEAQ in the germline V gene (reference sequence). This CDR3 region has 12 residues. CDR3 bases: TGTGCCAGCAGCTCCCTTAGCGTTGAGCAGTTCTTC. This translates into CASSSLSVEQFF.

This clonotype was seen ten or more times. The chain uses TRBV20-1 and TRBJ1-6; 11 nucleotides line up with TRBD1. V was pared by 2 bases and J by 11 bases, with 17 bases of the junction left unmatched. The CDR3 covers 18 residues. Germline loops: CDR1 DFQATT, CDR2 SNEGSKA (reference sequence). The CDR3 DNA reads TGCAGTGCTAGAAGGTTGGGGACAGGGGGAACCCAATCGGCACCCCTCCACTTT. This sequence encodes CSARRLGTGGTQSAPLHF.

In this sample, this clonotype turned up many times. V usage is TRBV27 and J usage is TRBJ2-7; D gene uncertain. The CDR3 sequence is 14 residues long. The ends were cut back, 2 bases at V and 0 bases at J, with 8 bases in the middle. CDR1 and CDR2 (germline): MNHEY, SMNVEV (reference sequence). CDR3 nucleotides: TGTGCCAGCAGTTTAGGGGTAGACTCCTACGAGCAGTACTTC. Its translation is CASSLGVDSYEQYF.

On this clonotype: One junction end disagrees with the germline gene, perhaps due to a read error. V usage is TRBV5-1 and J usage is TRBJ2-5, with D possibly being TRBD1 (5 bases). Germline V gives CDR1 SGHRS, CDR2 YFSETQ. The CDR3 runs 13 residues. The CDR3 sequence is CASNLAGRETQYF. As DNA, the CDR3 is TGCGCCAGCAACTTGGCAGGGCGAGAGACCCAGTACTTC.

This clonotype was seen ten or more times. J is TRBJ2-1 and V is TRBV24-1; 9 nucleotides agree with TRBD1. The CDR3 runs to 17 residues. Per germline, CDR1 KGHDR and CDR2 SFDVKD. The V gene end was trimmed by 0 bases and the J gene end by 6 bases; junction bases not matched to a gene: 8. The CDR3: CATSDLQWGQGPNEQFF. In DNA, the CDR3 is TGTGCCACCAGTGATTTGCAATGGGGACAGGGCCCCAATGAGCAGTTCTTC.

This clonotype appeared many times. V gene TRBV29-1 combines with J gene TRBJ1-5; 10 nucleotides align to TRBD1. This CDR3 contains 14 residues. Germline V gives CDR1 SQVTM, CDR2 ANQGSEA. The V segment lost 4 bases and the J segment 0 bases; nucleotides outside the gene matches: 0. The DNA for the CDR3 is TGCAGCGTTGGGACAGGGGGTAGCAATCAGCCCCAGCATTTT. It encodes CSVGTGGSNQPQHF.

This clonotype occurred many times. The chain links TRBV12-3 or TRBV12-4 to TRBJ1-5; D call uncertain. The CDR3 totals 16 residues. V lost 3 bases to trimming and J lost 1 base, with 13 bases between them. This chain's CDR3 is CASSLFPDASNQPQHF. The CDR3, as DNA: TGTGCCAGCAGTTTGTTCCCCGACGCGAGCAATCAGCCCCAGCATTTT.

This clonotype was counted ten times or more. The V gene is TRBV18, the J gene TRBJ1-2; 11 bases match TRBD1. Germline V lookup: CDR1 KGHSH, CDR2 LQKENI. The CDR3 extends over 14 amino acids. The trim removed 1 base at V and 8 bases at J, leaving 3 bases unmatched. This CDR3 reads CASSPRTGGEGYTF. The CDR3, as DNA: TGTGCCAGCTCACCACGGACAGGGGGCGAGGGCTACACCTTC.

This clonotype was counted many times. V usage is TRBV18 and J usage is TRBJ1-5; the D is unclear. Trimming removed 4 bases from V and 5 bases from J, with 6 bases in between. The germline gives CDR1 KGHSH, CDR2 LQKENI. The CDR3 contains 12 residues. CDR3 region: CASSRVDQPQHF. CDR3 coding DNA: TGTGCCAGCTCACGGGTCGATCAGCCCCAGCATTTT.

This clonotype was observed many times. J is TRBJ1-3 and V is TRBV5-1; 8 bases line up with TRBD1. CDR1 and CDR2 (germline): SGHRS, YFSETQ. This CDR3 region has 17 residues. Germline trimming cut 3 bases from V and 0 bases from J; bases unmatched to any gene: 8. The CDR3 nucleotides are TGCGCCAGCAGCTACAGGACAGGGCCCTTCTCTGGAAACACCATATATTTT. Translating gives CASSYRTGPFSGNTIYF.

In this sample, this clonotype turned up many times. The rearrangement links TRBV19 to TRBJ2-1; D might be TRBD2 (6 bases). V lost 6 bases to trimming and J lost 1 base, with 13 bases between them. CDR3 length equals 15 residues. Germline CDR1 and CDR2: LNHDA and SQIVND (reference sequence). The CDR3 DNA reads as TGTGCCAGTAGGCCTGGCGGGGCTTCCTACAATGAGCAGTTCTTC. Its protein is CASRPGGASYNEQFF.

This clonotype was counted ten times or more. The gene calls are TRBV7-9 and TRBJ2-3; D remains unclear. Between the trimmed V and J ends, which lost 2 bases and 5 bases, there was a span of 5 bases. This CDR3 contains 12 residues. Germline CDR1 and CDR2: SEHNR and FQNEAQ (reference sequence). CDR3 in DNA: TGTGCCAGCAGCTTATGGATAGATACGCAGTATTTT. It translates to CASSLWIDTQYF.

This clonotype was picked up many times. The chain combines TRBV4-1 with TRBJ2-1, with 7 nucleotides matching TRBD2. This CDR3 region has 16 residues. CDR1 MGHRA and CDR2 YSYEKL come from the germline V gene. Trimming removed 4 bases from V and 5 bases from J; junction bases left unmatched: 11. The DNA of the CDR3 is TGCGCCAGCAGCCCCCTTTCCCGTGGGACTAACAATGAGCAGTTCTTC. It encodes CASSPLSRGTNNEQFF.

This clonotype was seen repeatedly, ten times or more. The genes are TRBV27 and TRBJ2-3, with 9 bases that match TRBD2. Trimming took 3 bases from V and 4 from J; bases not matched to a gene: 5. From germline, CDR1 is MNHEY and CDR2 SMNVEV (reference sequence). This CDR3 is built from 15 residues. Here the CDR3 DNA reads TGTGCCAGCAGTTTCGGGGGCGGGGGGGCAGATACGCAGTATTTT. This gives the protein CASSFGGGGADTQYF.

CDR3 DNA: TGCAGTGCTTGTAGCGGGGGGGCGGATACGCAGTATTTT. Translating it yields CSACSGGADTQYF. This chain joins TRBV20-1 and TRBJ2-3; 11 nucleotides line up with TRBD2. This CDR3 comprises 13 residues. Unmatched junction bases numbered 4, after V lost 5 bases and J lost 6 bases. The germline gives CDR1 DFQATT, CDR2 SNEGSKA (reference sequence).

The table lists this clonotype with many counts. This chain connects TRBV6-1 to TRBJ2-7; D could derive from TRBD1 or TRBD2 (5 bases each). The CDR3 runs 13 residues. Germline V gene data show CDR1 as MNHNS and CDR2 as SASEGT. V lost 4 bases, J lost 4 bases, and 11 bases lay in between. The DNA for the CDR3 is TGTGCCAGCAGTGGGGACGCCCATTACGAGCAGTACTTC. Translating it yields CASSGDAHYEQYF.

J is TRBJ1-2 and V is TRBV11-2; 8 bases are a match to TRBD1. Trimming cost V 5 bases and J 4 bases; bases outside gene matches: 6. The CDR3 covers 14 residues. Germline V gene data show CDR1 as SGHAT and CDR2 as FQNNGV. The CDR3 sequence is CASSHAGQAYGYTF. CDR3 bases: TGTGCCAGCAGCCATGCGGGACAGGCCTATGGCTACACCTTC. Based on the CDR3 plus reference TRBV11-2 and TRBJ1-2, the full variable domain is EAGVAQSPRYKIIEKRQSVAFWCNPISGHATLYWYQQILGQGPKLLIQFQNNGVVDDSQLPKDRFSAERLKGVDSTLKIQPAKLEDSAVYLCASSHAGQAYGYTFGSGTRLTVV.

Concerning this clonotype itself: A much more abundant neighbour one base away suggests this may be a read error. The chain employs TRBV2 and TRBJ2-1, with 12 bases fitting TRBD1. The CDR3 is 14 residues long. Germline assignment: CDR1 SNHLY and CDR2 FYNNEI. After removal of 6 bases from V and 10 bases from J, the junction contained 7 bases not matched to a gene. The CDR3 nucleotides read TGTGCCAGCAGAGGGACCGGGACAGGGGGCGAGCAGTTCTTC. Residues: CASRGTGTGGEQFF.

This clonotype was counted only a few times. The J gene is TRBJ2-5, the V gene TRBV4-2; 10 positions agree with TRBD1. Germline V gives CDR1 LGHNA, CDR2 YNFKEQ. J was trimmed by 1 base and V by 3 bases; bases with no gene match: 8. This CDR3 has 17 amino acids. The CDR3 DNA reads as TGTGCCAGCAGCCATTGGGGGGACAGGGGCTTCCAAGAGACCCAGTACTTC. Translated: CASSHWGDRGFQETQYF.

This clonotype was seen many times. DNA for the CDR3: TGTGCCAGCAGCGTGACAGGTTTCTCTGGGGCCAACGTCCTGACTTTC. This codes for CASSVTGFSGANVLTF. V usage is TRBV7-3 and J usage is TRBJ2-6; D might be TRBD1 (6 bases). V shed 5 bases and J shed 0 bases, with 11 bases lying between them. The CDR3 has 16 amino acids. CDR1 and CDR2 from the germline V gene are SGHTA and FQGTGA.

This clonotype was found a few times. This sequence joins TRBV5-1 and TRBJ1-4, with a tentative D call TRBD1 (5 bases). Germline values: CDR1 SGHRS, CDR2 YFSETQ. V lost 9 bases to trimming and J lost 4 bases, with 16 bases between them. This CDR3 spans 14 amino acids. This CDR3 reads CATKPGPSNEKLFF. The CDR3 DNA sequence: TGCGCCACCAAACCGGGACCGAGTAATGAAAAACTGTTTTTT.

A few counts support this clonotype. V gene TRBV20-1 combines with J gene TRBJ1-5; D remains ambiguous. The CDR3 sequence is 14 residues long. V was trimmed by 4 bases and J by 0 bases, leaving 10 bases between them. Germline CDR1 is DFQATT and CDR2 is SNEGSKA (reference sequence). The CDR3 bases are TGCAGTGCTATCGCCAGTAATAGCAATCAGCCCCAGCATTTT. Encoded protein: CSAIASNSNQPQHF.